This T cell receptor beta chain was obtained from a study of T cell repertoires in cytomegalovirus infection. Study information: Matching HLA type and CMV infection were both indicated by public TCR beta signatures. Study results and limitations: People with CMV and the relevant HLA were identified by cumulative public TCR beta family frequency.

For this clonotype: Its antigen is not identified.

CDR1 MGHRA and CDR2 YSYEKL come from the germline V gene. The CDR3 loop spans 16 amino acids. V was shortened by 2 bases and J by 3 bases, with 15 bases between the two germline ends. TCRdb processed the reads anew with MiXCR; each CDR3 protein has one entry. The data hold under 350,000 distinct CDR3 sequences, with about 20% observed a single time. The specimen comprised cultured PBMCs, sampled from culture after CMV antigen stimulation. The clonotype comes from a human donor in good health (CMV status not recorded). Some clones in this sample may be carry-over from other donors' samples. The genes are TRBV4-1 and TRBJ2-3; no clear D. The CDR3 here is CASSQSTPMRTDTQYF. As DNA, the CDR3 is TGCGCCAGCAGCCAATCGACACCTATGCGGACAGATACGCAGTATTTT.